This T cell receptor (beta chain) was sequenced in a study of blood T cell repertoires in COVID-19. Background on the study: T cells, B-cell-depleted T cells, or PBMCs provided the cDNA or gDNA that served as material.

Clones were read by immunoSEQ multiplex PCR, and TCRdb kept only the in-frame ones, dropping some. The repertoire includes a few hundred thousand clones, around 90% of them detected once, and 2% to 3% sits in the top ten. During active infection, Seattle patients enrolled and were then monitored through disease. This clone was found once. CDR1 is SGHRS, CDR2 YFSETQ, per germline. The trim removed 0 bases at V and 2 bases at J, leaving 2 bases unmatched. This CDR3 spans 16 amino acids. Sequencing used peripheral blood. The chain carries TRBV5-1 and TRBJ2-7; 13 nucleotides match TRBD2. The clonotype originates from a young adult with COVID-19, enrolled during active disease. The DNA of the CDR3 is TGCGCCAGCAGCTTGGAAGGACTAGCGGGGGCCTACGAGCAGTACTTC. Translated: CASSLEGLAGAYEQYF.